A single T cell receptor (beta chain) is shown here with its context. It lacks a known antigen. Per-base quality was not reported, and no clone a single base away is much larger than it. Trimming at the junction amounts to 6 bases on V and 5 bases on J, and the germline ends lie 9 bases apart. According to the germline V gene, CDR1 reads SGHRS and CDR2 reads YFSETQ. Reading from cysteine to phenylalanine, the CDR3 counts 12 amino acids. Just the 36-base CDR3 DNA is kept, in frame starting at base 1. The data were obtained in a study of blood T cell repertoires in COVID-19 (dated by TCRdb to the early 2020s). Turning to the overall study: Samples from collaborators originated in the United States, Italy and Spain and spanned both the acute and convalescent phases of COVID-19. The dataset comprised deeply sampled blood TCRbeta repertoires from subjects exposed to, actively infected with, or recovered from COVID-19. Where available, HLA class I and class II types were obtained from metadata supplied by the sample provider rather than from assay-based typing. The repertoires were made available in a free public database intended to serve as a resource for research on the immune response to SARS-CoV-2. Samples were obtained from the ongoing ImmuneRACE study (first 160 participants) and from about 1,300 subjects provided by 6 global collaborators. Nearly every sample came with metadata listing a de-identified subject ID, COVID-19 status, age in years and sex. The material from the prospective study consisted of cDNA or gDNA derived from T cells, B-cell-depleted T cells, or PBMCs. The full study reports these points: The amount of clinical and demographic metadata varied by source and participant and was provided uncurated.

Participants in the prospective study were aged about 18 to 95 years, lived in over 20 United States geographic areas, and enrolled through a virtual design. Cohort assignment in the prospective study relied on participant-reported clinical history from a screening survey and a study questionnaire. ImmuneRACE Cohort 3 recovered participants were defined by two consecutive negative NP/OP PCR tests, healthcare professional clearance, or symptom resolution. Each participant in the prospective study had whole blood, serum and a nasopharyngeal or oropharyngeal swab collected by mobile phlebotomists. Prospective study participants could optionally give additional blood draws and questionnaires over a roughly two-month period. Before DNA extraction, prospective study blood samples were shipped either frozen or at room temperature. TCRbeta CDR3 regions were amplified from genomic DNA using the immunoSEQ Assay, a bias-controlled multiplex PCR. As for the original processing: The number of nucleated cells in each sample was estimated by amplification of reference gene primers within the assay. To quantify the absolute abundance of each unique TCRbeta CDR3 rearrangement, sequence reads were collapsed and filtered. For each sample, productive Simpson clonality was calculated as the square root of Simpson's diversity index over productive rearrangements. TCRdb carries this immuneACCESS record with in-frame sequences only. Its versions omit some clonotypes, under half of them owing to an unresolved V gene in the studies checked, with the rest unexplained. The V and J calls and the clone size are those of that table, but D and trimming were determined from the DNA. Counted in this sample were approximately 170,000 clones; more than 70% of them appeared once. The top ten hold 6% of the sample.

Sequences were obtained from PBMCs or T cells enriched from blood (not recorded which). This TCR came from a man aged 35-49 years who had recovered from COVID-19. Recombination linked TRBV5-1 to TRBJ2-4, with TRBD1 perhaps the D gene, on 6 matching bases. The DNA sequence reads TGCGCCAGCACTGGGGGCGAAAACATTCAGTACTTC. It codes for CASTGGENIQYF.